These 25 T cell receptor beta chains came from one sample sequenced in a study of early T cells in non-severe SARS-CoV-2 infection. MiXCR, run by TCRdb on the 5' RACE reads, gives a single entry per CDR3 protein. The profile covers tens of thousands of distinct CDR3 sequences, with 8.5% to 12% appearing a single time and around 4.1% taken by the ten largest. The material sequenced was whole blood. The receptor source for this set is an adult who was a healthcare worker with PCR-confirmed SARS-CoV-2 infection or an uninfected control (not recorded which).

The chain links TRBV12-3 or TRBV12-4 to TRBJ2-1; D unresolved. V was clipped by 0 bases and J by 3 bases, with 12 bases between them. This CDR3 contains 16 residues. CDR3 coding DNA: TGTGCCAGCAGTTTAGCGATCGGAGTTAGCTACAATGAGCAGTTCTTC. Protein: CASSLAIGVSYNEQFF.

Many counts were recorded for this clonotype. V and J are TRBV25-1 and TRBJ1-2; 7 bases are a match to TRBD1. The CDR3 is 12 amino acids. The germline V gene has CDR1 MGHDK and CDR2 SYGVNS. The ends lost 6 bases at V and 5 bases at J; junction bases unmatched: 3. The CDR3 is CASRTGTYGYTF. CDR3 DNA: TGTGCCAGCAGGACAGGGACATATGGCTACACCTTC.

This clonotype was detected ten times or more. J is TRBJ2-1 and V is TRBV15; TRBD1 might be the D (6 bases). The CDR3 runs 14 residues. Trimming took 3 bases from V and 6 from J, leaving 12 bases between them. Looked up from germline, CDR1 is LNHNV and CDR2 is YYDKDF (reference sequence). CDR3 in DNA: TGTGCCACCAGCAGTAACAGGGTTTCCAATGAGCAGTTCTTC. Encoded protein: CATSSNRVSNEQFF.

At least ten counts were recorded for this clonotype. This chain uses TRBV28 with TRBJ1-2, with D hard to call. CDR3 length: 13 amino acids. The germline CDR1 and CDR2 sequences are MDHEN and SYDVKM. Trimming shortened V by 2 bases and J by 6 bases, and 10 bases separated the two germline ends. This chain's CDR3 is CASSLRQSDGYTF. In DNA form, the CDR3 reads TGTGCCAGCAGTTTACGCCAGAGCGATGGCTACACCTTC.

This clonotype was counted between two and nine times. The rearrangement joins TRBV6-6 to TRBJ2-7; TRBD2 matches at 10 bases. J gave up 5 bases and V 2 bases, and 9 bases lay outside the gene matches. There are 16 residues in the CDR3. Germline values: CDR1 MNHNY, CDR2 SVGAGI (reference sequence). The CDR3 DNA follows: TGTGCCAGCAGTTACCCGCGGGGACTAGCGAAAGACGAGCAGTACTTC. It specifies CASSYPRGLAKDEQYF.

The chain has TRBV27 and TRBJ2-7; D remains ambiguous. The V end lost 5 bases, the J end lost 0 bases, and 14 bases lay between the germline ends. The CDR3 extends over 15 amino acids. Germline CDR1 reads MNHEY; CDR2 reads SMNVEV (reference sequence). In DNA, the CDR3 is TGTGCCAGCAGTCCGATCAAGGCCTACTCCTACGAGCAGTACTTC. This sequence encodes CASSPIKAYSYEQYF.

This clonotype has more than one count but fewer than ten. The chain carries TRBV29-1 and TRBJ1-1, with no clear D. The V and J ends lost 6 bases and 4 bases respectively, with 12 bases between them. This CDR3 has 12 residues. Per the germline V gene, CDR1 is SQVTM and CDR2 is ANQGSEA. The CDR3 protein is CSVSIRGTEAFF. As DNA, the CDR3 is TGCAGCGTGTCAATCAGAGGCACTGAAGCTTTCTTT.

This clonotype was detected many times. The chain uses TRBV20-1 and TRBJ2-7, with 8 bases matching TRBD1. The trim removed 0 bases at V and 3 bases at J, leaving 10 bases unmatched. CDR3 length: 16 amino acids. Germline values: CDR1 DFQATT, CDR2 SNEGSKA (reference sequence). Here the CDR3 reads CSARDVATGDFYEQYF. CDR3 nucleotides: TGCAGTGCTAGAGATGTAGCGACAGGGGATTTCTACGAGCAGTACTTC.

The table lists this clonotype with a few counts. V and J are TRBV19 and TRBJ2-2, with D possibly matching TRBD1 (5 bases). The CDR3 consists of 17 residues. The V gene lost 3 bases and the J gene lost 6 bases, with 20 bases spanning the gap. CDR1 and CDR2 (germline): LNHDA, SQIVND (reference sequence). CDR3 nucleotides: TGTGCCAGTAGTATCCTTGGTTCGACAGCCGCGTCCGGGGAGCTGTTTTTT. Residues: CASSILGSTAASGELFF.

In its sample, this clonotype was seen a few times. The CDR3 nucleotides are TGCAGCGTGACAGGGCTCTCTGGGGCCAACGTCCTGACTTTC. Translating gives CSVTGLSGANVLTF. The V and J genes are TRBV29-1 and TRBJ2-6; TRBD1 aligns across 7 bases. The J segment lost 0 bases and the V segment lost 6 bases, leaving 2 bases of the junction unmatched. This CDR3 comprises 14 residues. CDR1 SQVTM and CDR2 ANQGSEA come from the germline V gene.

The V gene is TRBV19, the J gene TRBJ1-2, with 12 positions matching TRBD1. The length of the CDR3 is 17 residues. J was trimmed by 7 bases and V by 9 bases; bases with no gene match: 18. CDR1 and CDR2 (germline): LNHDA, SQIVND (reference sequence). DNA for the CDR3: TGTGCCAGCGCCTGGGGGACAGGGGGCGATTCCATCGGTGGCTACACCTTC. Residues: CASAWGTGGDSIGGYTF.

This chain uses TRBV6-5 with TRBJ2-1, with TRBD2 matching 8 bases. The germline V gene encodes CDR1 MNHEY and CDR2 SVGAGI. The CDR3 extends over 19 amino acids. Losses at the gene ends were 6 bases for V and 0 bases for J; bases not matched to a gene: 16. The CDR3 loop is CASRTIRQRGRSSYNEQFF. CDR3 DNA: TGTGCCAGCAGAACTATTAGACAGCGGGGGAGGAGCTCCTACAATGAGCAGTTCTTC.

This clonotype was counted between two and nine times. The chain has TRBV6-5 and TRBJ2-3, with 10 bases aligning to TRBD2. The length of the CDR3 is 12 residues. Germline V gene data show CDR1 as MNHEY and CDR2 as SVGAGI. Trimming cost V 7 bases and J 7 bases; bases outside gene matches: 2. CDR3 DNA: TGTGCCAGCACGGGACTAGCGAATACGCAGTATTTT. This codes for CASTGLANTQYF.

CDR3 region: CASSQRGADTQYF. The DNA of the CDR3 is TGTGCCAGCAGCCAACGGGGCGCAGATACGCAGTATTTT. V usage is TRBV7-3 and J usage is TRBJ2-3, with D tentatively TRBD1 or TRBD2 (5 bases each). The CDR3 extends over 13 amino acids. Germline assignment: CDR1 SGHTA and CDR2 FQGTGA. Deletions cut 5 bases from V and 4 bases from J, with 10 bases between. The full variable domain, its missing parts supplied by reference TRBV7-3 and TRBJ2-3, is GAGVSQTPSNKVTEKGKYVELRCDPISGHTALYWYRQSLGQGPEFLIYFQGTGAADDSGLPNDRFFAVRPEGSVSTLKIQRTERGDSAVYLCASSQRGADTQYFGPGTRLTVL.

This clonotype showed up many times. This chain uses TRBV18 with TRBJ1-4; TRBD1 matches 8 bases. Looked up from germline, CDR1 is KGHSH and CDR2 is LQKENI. V was pared by 3 bases and J by 8 bases, with 11 bases of the junction left unmatched. The CDR3 runs 16 residues. CDR3 in DNA: TGTGCCAGCTCACCGTACGGGACAGGATCCTACGAAAAACTGTTTTTT. Translation: CASSPYGTGSYEKLFF.

This clonotype has more than one count but fewer than ten. One end of the junction varies from germline; a read error may be responsible. J is TRBJ2-1 and V is TRBV29-1; 7 bases map to TRBD1. The germline V gene encodes CDR1 SQVTM and CDR2 ANQGSEA. The CDR3 spans 14 residues. This chain's CDR3 is CSVVKGGQATSRSF. For the CDR3, the DNA is TGCAGCGTTGTCAAGGGTGGACAGGCTACAAGCAGGTCCTTC.

This clonotype was seen only a few times. This sequence joins TRBV6-6 and TRBJ1-5; 7 bases agree with TRBD1. The germline CDR1 and CDR2 sequences are MNHNY and SVGAGI (reference sequence). The CDR3 is 15 residues long. Trimming removed 5 bases from V and 3 bases from J; junction bases left unmatched: 7. The CDR3 sequence is CASSTTGTNNQPQHF. The CDR3 DNA sequence: TGTGCCAGCAGTACGACAGGGACGAACAATCAGCCCCAGCATTTT.

This sequence joins TRBV20-1 and TRBJ2-7, with D perhaps matching TRBD2 (6 bases). CDR3 size: 13 residues. Per germline, CDR1 DFQATT and CDR2 SNEGSKA (reference sequence). The V end lost 3 bases, the J end lost 3 bases, and 12 bases lay between the germline ends. The CDR3 sequence is CSARGLGIYEQYF. The CDR3 bases are TGCAGTGCTAGGGGACTCGGAATCTACGAGCAGTACTTC.

This clonotype was observed a single time. The V call is TRBV29-1, the J call TRBJ2-7; D ambiguous. Germline V gives CDR1 SQVTM, CDR2 ANQGSEA. Trimming took 7 bases from V and 5 from J, leaving 15 bases between them. This CDR3 spans 12 amino acids. The CDR3 DNA follows: TGCAGCGCCCGAGGCAGTATAGACGAGCAGTACTTC. Residues: CSARGSIDEQYF.

This clonotype has more than one count but fewer than ten. The chain links TRBV14 to TRBJ2-1; 8 bases agree with TRBD1. J gave up 4 bases and V 4 bases, and 6 bases lay outside the gene matches. CDR1 is SGHDN and CDR2 is FVKESK in the germline V gene. The CDR3 covers 15 residues. CDR3 nucleotides: TGTGCCAGCAGCCTCGACAGGGGAGTATACAATGAGCAGTTCTTC. Translation: CASSLDRGVYNEQFF.

This clonotype was seen ten or more times. V usage is TRBV19 and J usage is TRBJ2-2, with unresolved D. This CDR3 contains 12 residues. With 7 bases removed from V and 4 bases from J, the gap between germline ends came to 7 bases. Looked up from germline, CDR1 is LNHDA and CDR2 is SQIVND (reference sequence). This chain's CDR3 is CASKERTGELFF. The CDR3 nucleotides are TGTGCCAGTAAGGAGCGCACCGGGGAGCTGTTTTTT.

The chain employs TRBV3-1 and TRBJ2-3, with D possibly being TRBD1 (6 bases). CDR3 length: 16 residues. The V and J ends lost 0 bases and 1 base respectively, with 11 bases between them. Germline lookup yields CDR1 LGHDT and CDR2 YNNKEL (reference sequence). CDR3 amino acids: CASSQDLQGGTDTQYF. DNA for the CDR3: TGTGCCAGCAGCCAAGATTTACAGGGTGGCACAGATACGCAGTATTTT.

The V call is TRBV5-5, the J call TRBJ1-5; D is unresolved. Per germline, CDR1 SGHKS and CDR2 YYEKEE (reference sequence). The CDR3 has 13 residues. Trimming took 0 bases from V and 4 from J, leaving 5 bases between them. Written as DNA, the CDR3 is TGTGCCAGCAGCTTGGGGTTTAATCAGCCCCAGCATTTT. Residues: CASSLGFNQPQHF.

This clonotype was recorded at least ten times. The genes are TRBV12-3 or TRBV12-4 and TRBJ1-5; TRBD1 matches at 9 bases. V was clipped by 3 bases and J by 6 bases; unmatched bases: 3. The CDR3 length is 14 residues. CDR3 coding DNA: TGTGCCAGCAGTTTGGACAGGGGTGGTCAGCCCCAGCATTTT. Protein sequence: CASSLDRGGQPQHF.

In nucleotides, the CDR3 is TGTGCCAGCAGTTTAGTGTATAGCAATCAGCCCCAGCATTTT. This gives the protein CASSLVYSNQPQHF. V and J are TRBV27 and TRBJ1-5, with D uncertain. This CDR3 comprises 14 residues. With 2 bases removed from V and 0 bases from J, the gap between germline ends came to 5 bases. Looked up from germline, CDR1 is MNHEY and CDR2 is SMNVEV (reference sequence).